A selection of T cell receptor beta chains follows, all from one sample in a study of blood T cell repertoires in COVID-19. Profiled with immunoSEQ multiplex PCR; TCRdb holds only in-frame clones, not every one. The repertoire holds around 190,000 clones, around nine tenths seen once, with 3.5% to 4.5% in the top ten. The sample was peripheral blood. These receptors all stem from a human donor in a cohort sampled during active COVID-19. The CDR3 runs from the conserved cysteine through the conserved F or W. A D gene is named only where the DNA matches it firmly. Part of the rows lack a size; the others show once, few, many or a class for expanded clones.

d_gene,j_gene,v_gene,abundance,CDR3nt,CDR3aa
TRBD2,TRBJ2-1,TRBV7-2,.,TGTGCCAGCAGCCCAACAGCGGGGAGACACAATGAGCAGTTCTTC,CASSPTAGRHNEQFF
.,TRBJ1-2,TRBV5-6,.,TGTGCCAGCAGCCCGGACAAGAACTATGGCTACACCTTC,CASSPDKNYGYTF
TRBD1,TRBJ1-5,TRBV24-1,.,TGTGCCACCAGTGACATTACAGGGGATCTGGGGCCCCAGCATTTT,CATSDITGDLGPQHF
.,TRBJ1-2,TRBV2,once,TGTGCCAGCAGTGATGCAGGCCTGCTGGCCTTTGGCTACACCTTC,CASSDAGLLAFGYTF
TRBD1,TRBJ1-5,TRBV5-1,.,TGCGCCAGCAGCCTTCGGGACAGTCGGACTTATAATCAGCCCCAGCATTTT,CASSLRDSRTYNQPQHF
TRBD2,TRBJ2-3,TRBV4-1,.,TGCGCCAGCAGCCTGGGACTAGCGGGAGCAGATACGCAGTATTTT,CASSLGLAGADTQYF
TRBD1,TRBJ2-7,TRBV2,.,TGTGCCAGCAGTAGGGACAGGGGGGGATACGAGCAGTACTTC,CASSRDRGGYEQYF
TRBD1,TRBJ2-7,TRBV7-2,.,TGTGCCAGCAGCGGGACAGGGGGTTTCTACGAGCAGTACTTC,CASSGTGGFYEQYF
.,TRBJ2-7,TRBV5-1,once,TGCGCCAGCAGCTTGGAGGGCAGGGGCTACGAGCAGTACTTC,CASSLEGRGYEQYF
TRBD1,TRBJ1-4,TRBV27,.,TGTGCCAGCAGTCAACGGGGACAGCCAACTAATGAAAAACTGTTTTTT,CASSQRGQPTNEKLFF
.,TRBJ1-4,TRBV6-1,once,TGTGCCAGCAGTGATCCGGGACACGGATTTGCAACTAATGAAAAACTGTTTTTT,CASSDPGHGFATNEKLFF
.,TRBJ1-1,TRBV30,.,TGTGCCTGGAGTGTCGGGGGGGGGAACACTGAAGCTTTCTTT,CAWSVGGGNTEAFF
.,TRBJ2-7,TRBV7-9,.,TGTGCCAGCAGCTTAGTAGTCGAACCAACCTACGAGCAGTACTTC,CASSLVVEPTYEQYF
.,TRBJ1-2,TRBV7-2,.,TGTGCCAGCAGCGGGCAACAGGGCCCGGAATTTAACTATGGCTACACCTTC,CASSGQQGPEFNYGYTF
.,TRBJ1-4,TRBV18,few,TGTGCCAGCTCACCACGGGACTCGTGGAATGAAAAACTGTTTTTT,CASSPRDSWNEKLFF
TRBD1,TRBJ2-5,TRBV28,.,TGTGCCAGCAGTCGGGACAGGGCCCCAGAGACCCAGTACTTC,CASSRDRAPETQYF
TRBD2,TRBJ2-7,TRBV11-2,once,TGTGCCAGCAGCTTAAATAGCGGGAACTACGAGCAGTACTTC,CASSLNSGNYEQYF
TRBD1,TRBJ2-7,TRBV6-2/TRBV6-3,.,TGTGCCAGCAGTTTTGGCCTAGGGACAGGGACCTACGAGCAGTACTTC,CASSFGLGTGTYEQYF
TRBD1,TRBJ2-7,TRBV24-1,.,TGTGCCACCAGTGATTCCATGGGGACAGGGGGCCACGAGCAGTACTTC,CATSDSMGTGGHEQYF
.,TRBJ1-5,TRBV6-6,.,TGTGCCAGCAGTTACTCCGAGAACCCCCAGCATTTT,CASSYSENPQHF
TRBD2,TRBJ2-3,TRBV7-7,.,TGTGCCAGCAGCCCTAGCGGGAGGGGAGCAGATACGCAGTATTTT,CASSPSGRGADTQYF
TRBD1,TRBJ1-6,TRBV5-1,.,TGCGCCAGCAGCTTTTCGGACAGGGTAAATTCACCCCTCCACTTT,CASSFSDRVNSPLHF
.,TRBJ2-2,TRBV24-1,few,TGTGCCACCAGTGATTTTAGGCCTGAACAGATCCAATTTGCGAACACCGGGGAGCTGTTTTTT,CATSDFRPEQIQFANTGELFF
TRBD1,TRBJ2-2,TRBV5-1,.,TGCGCCAGCAGCCTTGACAGGGGAACCGGGGAGCTGTTTTTT,CASSLDRGTGELFF
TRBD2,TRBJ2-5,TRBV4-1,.,TGCGCCAGCAGCCAAGGGACTAGCGGGAAAGAGACCCAGTACTTC,CASSQGTSGKETQYF
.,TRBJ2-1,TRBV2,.,TGTGCCAGCACGGAGGGGGCCCTGTTCAGGGAGCAGTTCTTC,CASTEGALFREQFF
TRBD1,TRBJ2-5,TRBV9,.,TGTGCCAGCAGCGACGGACAGGGAAGGTGGGAGACCCAGTACTTC,CASSDGQGRWETQYF
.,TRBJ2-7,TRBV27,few,TGTGCCAGCAGTATCCTCTCCTACGAGCAGTACTTC,CASSILSYEQYF
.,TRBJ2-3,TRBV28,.,TGTGCCAGCAGTTCGCCCCCGCAGAGCACAGATACGCAGTATTTT,CASSSPPQSTDTQYF
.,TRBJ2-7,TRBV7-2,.,TGTGCCAGCAGCCCCCGTCGGACACCTAACTACGAGCAGTACTTC,CASSPRRTPNYEQYF
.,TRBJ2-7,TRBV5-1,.,TGCGCCAGCAGCTTGCAGGGGTTGACCGACGAGCAGTACTTC,CASSLQGLTDEQYF
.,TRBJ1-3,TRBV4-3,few,TGCGCCAGCAGCCAAGACCCCCAGGGTGGAAACACCATATATTTT,CASSQDPQGGNTIYF
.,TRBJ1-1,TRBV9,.,TGTGCCAGCAGCCTCAGCCCGGGGGACACTGAAGCTTTCTTT,CASSLSPGDTEAFF
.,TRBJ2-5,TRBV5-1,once,TGCGCCAGCAGCTTTCAGGGAGGTCAAGAGACCCAGTACTTC,CASSFQGGQETQYF
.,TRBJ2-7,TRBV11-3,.,TGTGCCAGCAGCTTAAGACCTGGACAGTCCTACGAGCAGTACTTC,CASSLRPGQSYEQYF
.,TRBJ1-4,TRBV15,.,TGTGCCACCAGCAGAGTCCAGAATGAAAAACTGTTTTTT,CATSRVQNEKLFF
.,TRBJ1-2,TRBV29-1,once,TGCAGCGCTCGGACTCCACACTATGGCTACACCTTC,CSARTPHYGYTF
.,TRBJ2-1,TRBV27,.,TGTGCCAGCAGTTTAACGGGGAGCTCCTACAATGAGCAGTTCTTC,CASSLTGSSYNEQFF
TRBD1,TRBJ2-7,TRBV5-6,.,TGTGCCAGCAGCTTGGCGGGACAGGGGGAATCCGAGCAGTACTTC,CASSLAGQGESEQYF
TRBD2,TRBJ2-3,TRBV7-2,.,TGTGCCAGCAGAACGAGCGGGGGGACAGATACGCAGTATTTT,CASRTSGGTDTQYF